The 6 T cell receptor beta chains reported below all come from one sample, sequenced in a study of the immune and genomic landscape of osteosarcoma. Primary, local recurrence and metastasis osteosarcoma tumors were taken after treatment from poor-prognosis patients. Sequencing was performed with immunoSEQ multiplex PCR; in TCRdb, only in-frame clones are kept and a portion is missing. The table includes approximately 6,000 clones, 60% to 70% detected once. Specimen: osteosarcoma tumor tissue from the lung. The source of these receptors is a human donor with osteosarcoma.

The V and J genes are TRBV7-2 and TRBJ2-1; 14 bases align to TRBD2. Per the germline V gene, CDR1 is SGHTA and CDR2 is FQGNSA. The J segment lost 15 bases and the V segment lost 5 bases, leaving 15 bases of the junction unmatched. CDR3 length: 16 residues. For the CDR3, the DNA is TGTGCCAGCAGCCTGGGGGATCGGGGACTAGCGGGGGTGGCGTTCTTC. Its translation is CASSLGDRGLAGVAFF.

In this sample, this clone turned up a few times. The V gene is TRBV4-3, the J gene TRBJ1-1; D is possibly TRBD1 (6 bases). Germline V gene sequence: CDR1 LGHNA, CDR2 YSLEER. CDR3 length: 13 residues. V lost 1 base, J lost 11 bases, and 14 bases lay in between. The CDR3 bases are TGCGCCAGCAGCCAAGCCCAGGGGTATTTGGCTTTCTTT. Protein sequence: CASSQAQGYLAFF.

This sequence joins TRBV18 and TRBJ1-5, with unresolved D. Per the germline V gene, CDR1 is KGHSH and CDR2 is LQKENI. There are 14 residues in the CDR3. V lost 0 bases and J lost 0, with 3 bases in between. The CDR3 bases are TGTGCCAGCTCACCACCTTCTAGCAATCAGCCCCAGCATTTT. This gives the protein CASSPPSSNQPQHF.

The J gene is TRBJ2-1, the V gene TRBV6-1; tentative D call: TRBD2 (6 bases). Trimming cost V 1 base and J 2 bases, with 9 bases left between them. The CDR3 extends over 15 amino acids. CDR1 is MNHNS and CDR2 is SASEGT in the germline V gene. The CDR3 loop is CASSEGASAYNEQFF. In DNA form, the CDR3 reads TGTGCCAGCAGTGAAGGGGCTAGCGCCTACAATGAGCAGTTCTTC.

This clone is large by share. The V call is TRBV6-1, the J call TRBJ2-2; possible D gene TRBD1, 7 bases. Trimming pared 6 bases from V and 3 bases from J, leaving 14 bases between. The CDR3 is made up of 15 amino acids. Per germline, CDR1 MNHNS and CDR2 SASEGT. The CDR3 loop is CASRGGQMDTGELFF. The CDR3 DNA reads as TGTGCCAGCAGGGGGGGACAGATGGACACCGGGGAGCTGTTTTTT.

The chain links TRBV2 to TRBJ1-4, with D unclear. CDR1 and CDR2 from the germline V gene are SNHLY and FYNNEI. This CDR3 is built from 15 residues. Trimming shortened V by 0 bases and J by 8 bases, and 13 bases separated the two germline ends. The DNA for the CDR3 is TGTGCCAGCAGTGAAGCTCGCTCCGGCGGCGAAAAACTGTTTTTT. It encodes CASSEARSGGEKLFF.